Shown below are 3 T cell receptor beta chains from a single sample sequenced in a study of post-analysis software for immune sequencing data. Study findings and constraints: With TRBV5-6, TRBV5-1 and TRBV20-1 included, 4 to 6 TRBV segments were more frequent in patients than in controls.

These receptors have no identified antigens. Presence of unique molecular identifiers characterized the TCR beta cDNA libraries. TCRdb reanalysed the PCR reads using MiXCR and keeps one entry per CDR3 protein. The data show about 200,000 distinct CDR3 sequences, with roughly 30% seen just once and around 3.7% held by the top ten. The sample taken for sequencing was blood. The receptors here all came from a girl aged 2 to 17 with multiple sclerosis.

The chain recombines TRBV5-1 with TRBJ2-3, with 8 bases identical to TRBD2. This CDR3 has 14 residues. Trimming took 5 bases from V and 5 from J; bases not matched to a gene: 7. Germline V gives CDR1 SGHRS, CDR2 YFSETQ. For the CDR3, the DNA is TGCGCCAGCAGTCAGACTAGCGCGGGAGATACGCAGTATTTT. This gives the protein CASSQTSAGDTQYF.

This clonotype was recorded a few times. This chain connects TRBV6-2 or TRBV6-3 to TRBJ1-4; TRBD1 matches at 9 bases. From germline, CDR1 is MNHEY and CDR2 SVGEGT. The CDR3 runs to 16 residues. V lost 6 bases, J lost 8 bases, and 13 bases stayed unmatched. The CDR3 DNA reads TGTGCCAGCAGGTCCTCACACAGGGGGCTAGCGGAAAAACTGTTTTTT. It is translated as CASRSSHRGLAEKLFF.

This clonotype was found many times. The chain uses TRBV29-1 and TRBJ2-5, with 7 bases fitting TRBD1. The CDR3 is 13 amino acids. CDR1 is SQVTM, CDR2 ANQGSEA, per germline. The J segment lost 2 bases and the V segment lost 3 bases, leaving 3 bases of the junction unmatched. CDR3 region: CSVERQGQETQYF. CDR3 bases: TGCAGCGTTGAGCGACAGGGTCAAGAGACCCAGTACTTC. The full variable domain, in which reference TRBV29-1 and TRBJ2-5 provide the parts outside the CDR3, is SAVISQKPSRDICQRGTSLTIQCQVDSQVTMMFWYRQQPGQSLTLIATANQGSEATYESGFVIDKFPISRPNLTFSTLTVSNMSPEDSSIYLCSVERQGQETQYFGPGTRLLVL.